This T cell receptor (beta chain) came from a study of response to subunit inactivated influenza vaccine. This clonotype was seen only a few times. The junction had 6 bases not matched to a gene; V was cut back by 9 bases and J by 3 bases. Germline CDR1 and CDR2: MNHNY and SVGAGI (reference sequence). The CDR3 is 13 residues long. From the RT-PCR reads, TCRdb called clonotypes with MiXCR, one entry per CDR3 protein. The sample shows hundreds of thousands of distinct CDR3 sequences, around 11% of them seen only once. The sample also formed part of further work on T cells expressing NK-cell markers. That source reports: With UMIs, 5'RACE template switching was used to make TCR beta cDNA. According to the study, TCR beta repertoires originated from sorted CD3+CD56+NKG2C+, CD3+CD56+NKG2C- and CD3+CD56-NKG2C+ T cells.

The V gene is TRBV6-6, the J gene TRBJ2-7, with 9 bases matching TRBD1. Sequencing used PBMCs from blood, obtained on the day of vaccination. This sequence was found in a man aged 50-60 years who received an inactivated influenza vaccine. The CDR3 loop reads CASLDRGSYEQYF. The CDR3 coding sequence is TGTGCCAGTCTTGACAGGGGGAGCTACGAGCAGTACTTC.